This paragraph reports one T cell receptor beta chain. These data are taken from a study of OX40 agonist ivuxolimab in advanced cancers. Data came from immunoSEQ multiplex PCR; TCRdb stores just in-frame clones and leaves some out. Here the sample spans 66,000 or so clones, approximately 83% being singletons. This CDR3 comprises 15 residues. With 2 bases clipped from V and 6 bases from J, the junction kept 2 bases outside the gene matches. The germline CDR1 and CDR2 sequences are SEHNR and FQNEAQ (reference sequence). This TCR was recovered from an adult with an advanced solid tumor such as melanoma, head and neck, liver or kidney cancer. The V call is TRBV7-9, the J call TRBJ2-3; 13 bases line up with TRBD2. Sample: CD4+ or CD8+ T cells sorted from blood, taken in a trial of the OX40 agonist ivuxolimab. Written as DNA, the CDR3 is TGTGCCAGCAGCTTACGGACTAGCGGGGGTGATACGCAGTATTTT. This sequence encodes CASSLRTSGGDTQYF.